This T cell receptor (beta chain) was identified during a study of T cells in Graves' hyperthyroidism and ophthalmopathy (dated by TCRdb to the late 2010s). With regard to the full study: Peripheral blood was sampled at the time of initial diagnosis, prior to any treatment. A discovery cohort of about 100 patients, about 44 with Graves' ophthalmopathy and under 60 with stable Graves' hyperthyroidism, was used to find distinguishing TCR V-J signatures. An independent validation cohort of about 20 hyperthyroidism patients and 15 or so patients who later progressed to ophthalmopathy tested prospective prediction of ophthalmopathy. For training and testing, the roughly 100 patients in the discovery cohort were randomly divided in a 7:3 ratio. In addition, the study compared T-cell repertoires in thyroid tissue and in blood from roughly 6 Graves' hyperthyroidism patients. Following sampling, methimazole starting at 30 mg daily was given to hyperthyroidism patients, and high-dose intravenous methylprednisolone was given to ophthalmopathy patients. According to the paper, TCR Vbeta CDR3 sequencing was carried out on roughly 130 peripheral blood samples, which came from fewer than 50 ophthalmopathy, approximately 78 hyperthyroidism and approximately 17 progressor patients.

At least ten counts were recorded for this clonotype. Its cognate antigen has yet to be identified. Base qualities are not at hand, and no much larger clone is one base apart. Hyperthyroidism patients were aged 18 to 65 years and newly diagnosed, with disease duration of less than 2 months. Any patient with an uncontrolled infection, another autoimmune disease, pregnancy or lactation was excluded. Diagnoses were based on clinical symptoms, serum thyroxine and TRAb, thyroid ultrasound and orbital computed tomography. Blood from progressor patients was collected at the time of first diagnosis with hyperthyroidism, before any ophthalmopathy symptoms had appeared. PBMCs were isolated from approximately 10 ml of fresh peripheral blood by Ficoll-Paque density gradient centrifugation. Progressor patients were initially diagnosed with Graves' hyperthyroidism and developed ophthalmopathy during follow-up. Total RNA was extracted with Trizol reagent, and quality was checked on an Agilent 2100 Bioanalyzer.

The CDR3 starts with the cysteine, ends with the phenylalanine, and has 16 residues. Here the CDR3 DNA is all that survives: 48 bases in frame from base 1. The V and J ends are trimmed by 5 bases and 7 bases, leaving 24 bases between them. The germline V gene specifies SNHLY as CDR1 and FYNNEI as CDR2. What the research found in general, with its limitations: A model built on a 13 V-J signature distinguished ophthalmopathy from stable hyperthyroidism, reaching 85% to 90% sensitivity and around 82% specificity in cross-validation and 80%/75% in testing. Sample size was not statistically predetermined, and blinding of investigators to group allocation was not performed. During validation, the model predicted progression to ophthalmopathy a median of about 6.3 months ahead of onset, with roughly 65% sensitivity and about 72% specificity. Most expanded thyroid clonotypes (frequency above 0.001) were also found in blood, which suggests that blood repertoires may mirror thyroid immune responses.

The TCR beta CDR3 regions were amplified from RNA transcripts. The first round of RT-PCR for the TCR CDR3 was performed with the HTBI primer set and the Qiagen OneStep RT-PCR kit. Libraries were constructed in a second round of multiplex PCR, after which size selection and purification were performed. The libraries were sequenced on an Illumina HiSeq2000 using paired-end 100 bp reads. As for the authors' bioinformatics: Raw data were processed with SOAPnuke, discarding reads with adapters, uncalled bases, mean Phred below 15, or no exact constant-primer or identifier match. COPE v1.2.5 was used to merge high-quality paired reads, and clonotypes were defined as unique nucleotide sequences. MiTCR v1.1 was used to align the clonotypes against IMGT TRBV, TRBD and TRBJ reference segments. The analysis included only V-J combinations with a frequency above 0.0001, which together covered 99% to 99.2% of the repertoires. A TCS score was defined as the ratio of F50 (clonal expansion) to E x V (chaos), with BLOSUM62-based TCRdist applied between CDR3 peptides within each V-J. Welch's t-statistics and random forest reduced roughly 530 V-J features to fewer than 15, which were used in a naive Bayes classifier (R e1071). In-frame beta chains were kept once TCRdb had trimmed the public reads at Q25 with fastp and called clones with MiXCR. Rows are combined by CDR3 protein, so each entry shows the most common genes and DNA. TCRdb's processing, not the authors', yielded these V and J calls. The sample data list roughly 250,000 distinct CDR3 sequences, and just over 14% of these were observed just once. The ten largest clones capture roughly 15% of the sample.

What was sequenced was blood. The chain links TRBV2 with TRBJ2-7, with TRBD1 tentatively as D gene (6 bases match). This TCR was sampled from a woman in her 40s with Graves' hyperthyroidism that later progressed to Graves' ophthalmopathy. The DNA reads TGTGCCAGCAGTTACGGACAGCTCCTGTCCTCGGAAGAGCAGTACTTC. Translated, this gives CASSYGQLLSSEEQYF.